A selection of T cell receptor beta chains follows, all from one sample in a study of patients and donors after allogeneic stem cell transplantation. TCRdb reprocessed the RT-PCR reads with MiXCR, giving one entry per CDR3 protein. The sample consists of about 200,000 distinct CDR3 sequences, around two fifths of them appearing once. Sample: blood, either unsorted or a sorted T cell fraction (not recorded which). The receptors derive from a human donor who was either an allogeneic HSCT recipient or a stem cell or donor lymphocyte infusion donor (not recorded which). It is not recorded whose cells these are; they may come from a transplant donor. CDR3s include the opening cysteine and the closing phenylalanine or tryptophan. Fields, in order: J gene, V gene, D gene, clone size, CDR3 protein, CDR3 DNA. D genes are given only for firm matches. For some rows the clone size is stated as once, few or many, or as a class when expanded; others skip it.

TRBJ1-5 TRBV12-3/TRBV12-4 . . CASGQSNQPQHF TGTGCCAGCGGACAGTCCAATCAGCCCCAGCATTTT
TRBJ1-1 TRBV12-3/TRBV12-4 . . CASSLGTDEAFF TGTGCCAGCAGTTTAGGAACAGATGAAGCTTTCTTT
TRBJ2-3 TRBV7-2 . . CASSGGHGSTDTQYF TGTGCCAGCAGCGGCGGACACGGTAGCACAGATACGCAGTATTTT
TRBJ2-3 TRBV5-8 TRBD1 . CASSPGQGKSDTQYF TGTGCCAGCAGCCCCGGACAGGGAAAGTCAGATACGCAGTATTTT
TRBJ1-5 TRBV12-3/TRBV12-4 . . CASSPSPGINQPQHF TGTGCCAGCAGTCCCTCCCCCGGGATCAATCAGCCCCAGCATTTT
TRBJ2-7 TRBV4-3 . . CASSPGHTYEQYF TGCGCCAGCAGCCCAGGCCACACCTACGAGCAGTACTTC
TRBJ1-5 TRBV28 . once CASSPPGAHSNQPQHF TGTGCCAGCAGTCCCCCAGGGGCGCATAGCAATCAGCCCCAGCATTTT
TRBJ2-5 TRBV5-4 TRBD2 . CASSSGLAGALKETQYF TGTGCCAGCAGCTCGGGACTAGCGGGGGCCCTCAAAGAGACCCAGTACTTC
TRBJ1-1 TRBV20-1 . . CSAPGALNTEAFF TGCAGTGCCCCCGGGGCCCTGAACACTGAAGCTTTCTTT
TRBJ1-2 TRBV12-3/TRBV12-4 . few CASSKGRPSLLANYGYTF TGTGCCAGCAGTAAAGGGCGTCCCTCTTTACTAGCTAACTATGGCTACACCTTC
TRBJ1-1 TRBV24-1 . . CATSEGVGTEAFF TGTGCCACCAGTGAAGGTGTCGGAACTGAAGCTTTCTTT
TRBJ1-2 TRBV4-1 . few CASSQGWEYNYGYTF TGCGCCAGCAGCCAAGGTTGGGAATATAACTATGGCTACACCTTC